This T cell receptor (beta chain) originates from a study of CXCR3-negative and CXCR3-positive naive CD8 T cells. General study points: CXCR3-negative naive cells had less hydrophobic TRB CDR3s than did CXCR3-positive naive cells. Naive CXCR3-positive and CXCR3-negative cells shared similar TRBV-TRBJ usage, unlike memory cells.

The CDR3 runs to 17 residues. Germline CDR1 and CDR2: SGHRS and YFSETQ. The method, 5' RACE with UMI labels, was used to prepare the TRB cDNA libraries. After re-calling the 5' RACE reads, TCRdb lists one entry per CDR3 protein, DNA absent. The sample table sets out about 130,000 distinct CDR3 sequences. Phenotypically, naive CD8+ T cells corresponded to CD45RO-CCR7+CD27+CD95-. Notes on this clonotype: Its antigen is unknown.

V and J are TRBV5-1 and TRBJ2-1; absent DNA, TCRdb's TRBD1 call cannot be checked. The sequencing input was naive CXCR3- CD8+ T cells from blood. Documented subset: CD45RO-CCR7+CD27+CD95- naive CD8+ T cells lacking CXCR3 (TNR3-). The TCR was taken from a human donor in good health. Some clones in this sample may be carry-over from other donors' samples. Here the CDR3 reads CASSGTGPGDLYNEQFF.